Listed below are T cell receptor beta chains from one sample, sequenced in a study of blood T cell repertoires in COVID-19. Here immunoSEQ multiplex PCR was the method, and the copy in TCRdb shows in-frame clones only, minus some. The data contain around 400,000 clones, approximately 90% of them singletons. What was sequenced was PBMCs or T cells enriched from blood (not recorded which). Source of these receptors: a woman younger than 30 who had been exposed to COVID-19. CDR3s include the opening cysteine and the closing phenylalanine or tryptophan. Fields, in order: clone size, J gene, D gene, V gene, CDR3 DNA, CDR3 protein. The D gene is left open where the match is weak. Some rows have no size entry. The others give once, few or many, or a class for an expanded clone.

clone_size: .
j_call: TRBJ2-5
d_call: TRBD2
v_call: TRBV7-2
cdr3_nt: TGTGCCAGCAGCTCAGGGACTAGCGGGAGGGCCGCAATCGAGACCCAGTACTTC
cdr3_aa: CASSSGTSGRAAIETQYF

clone_size: few
j_call: TRBJ2-5
d_call: TRBD2
v_call: TRBV25-1
cdr3_nt: TGTGCCAGCAGCCCGGGGAGGGTCGAGCCAGAGACCCAGTACTTC
cdr3_aa: CASSPGRVEPETQYF

clone_size: .
j_call: TRBJ1-2
d_call: TRBD1
v_call: TRBV29-1
cdr3_nt: TGCAGCGTTGTATTCCGTGACAGGGTAGACACCTTC
cdr3_aa: CSVVFRDRVDTF

clone_size: once
j_call: TRBJ2-7
d_call: TRBD2
v_call: TRBV4-3
cdr3_nt: TGCGCCAGCAGCCACAAGGCCGGGACTAAAACCTACGAGCAGTACTTC
cdr3_aa: CASSHKAGTKTYEQYF

clone_size: once
j_call: TRBJ1-2
d_call: TRBD1
v_call: TRBV29-1
cdr3_nt: TGCAGCGTTGACCGACAGGGGATTGACTATGGCTACACCTTC
cdr3_aa: CSVDRQGIDYGYTF

clone_size: few
j_call: TRBJ2-7
d_call: .
v_call: TRBV27
cdr3_nt: TGTGCCAGCGGCGTAGCCGGGGAGCAGTACTTC
cdr3_aa: CASGVAGEQYF

clone_size: .
j_call: TRBJ2-3
d_call: TRBD2
v_call: TRBV20-1
cdr3_nt: TGCAGTGCTAGTACAACTAGCGGGGGGGCCAAAATGAAGGTCAGCACAGATACGCAGTATTTT
cdr3_aa: CSASTTSGGAKMKVSTDTQYF

clone_size: .
j_call: TRBJ1-3
d_call: .
v_call: TRBV28
cdr3_nt: TGTGCCAGCAGTTTACACCAGGGTGGAAACACCATATATTTT
cdr3_aa: CASSLHQGGNTIYF

clone_size: .
j_call: TRBJ2-2
d_call: TRBD2
v_call: TRBV10-3
cdr3_nt: TGTGCCATCAGTGCTAGCGGGGGGACCGGGGAGCTGTTTTTT
cdr3_aa: CAISASGGTGELFF

clone_size: .
j_call: TRBJ1-5
d_call: .
v_call: TRBV10-3
cdr3_nt: TGTGCCACCTCACCGGACAAGAGCAATCAGCCCCAGCATTTT
cdr3_aa: CATSPDKSNQPQHF

clone_size: .
j_call: TRBJ2-5
d_call: .
v_call: TRBV18
cdr3_nt: TGTGCCAGCTCACGGGGTGGCGACAGCCAAGAGACCCAGTACTTC
cdr3_aa: CASSRGGDSQETQYF

clone_size: .
j_call: TRBJ2-7
d_call: TRBD2
v_call: TRBV6-5
cdr3_nt: TGTGCCAGCAGGCGGCTAGCGGGAAACTACGAGCAGTACTTC
cdr3_aa: CASRRLAGNYEQYF

clone_size: .
j_call: TRBJ2-7
d_call: .
v_call: TRBV6-6
cdr3_nt: TGTGCCAGCAGGCAGGACAACTCCTACGAGCAGTACTTC
cdr3_aa: CASRQDNSYEQYF

clone_size: .
j_call: TRBJ1-6
d_call: .
v_call: TRBV5-1
cdr3_nt: TGCGCCAGCAGCTTGGTCGATCTCAGCTCCTATAATTCACCCCTCCACTTT
cdr3_aa: CASSLVDLSSYNSPLHF